Given below is one T cell receptor beta chain in context. TCRdb's table, derived via immunoSEQ multiplex PCR, lists solely in-frame clones and lacks some. The profile covers roughly 26,000 clones, with more than 70% appearing a single time and 22% taken by the ten largest. The data were taken from a study of OX40 agonist ivuxolimab in advanced cancers. In the study overall: Of the participants, 40% had some prior anti-PD-1, anti-PD-L1 or anti-CTLA-4 therapy, which was allowed.

V dropped 5 bases and J dropped 4 bases, with 11 bases sitting between them. This CDR3 contains 13 residues. The germline V gene encodes CDR1 SSHAT and CDR2 FNYEAQ (reference sequence). The sequence was obtained from an adult with an advanced solid tumor such as melanoma, head and neck, liver or kidney cancer. The J gene is TRBJ1-1, the V gene TRBV7-7; D unresolved. The source material was CD4+ or CD8+ T cells sorted from blood, sampled in a trial of the OX40 agonist ivuxolimab. CDR3 amino acids: CASSAAASTEAFF. The DNA for the CDR3 is TGTGCCAGCAGCGCGGCAGCCTCCACTGAAGCTTTCTTT.